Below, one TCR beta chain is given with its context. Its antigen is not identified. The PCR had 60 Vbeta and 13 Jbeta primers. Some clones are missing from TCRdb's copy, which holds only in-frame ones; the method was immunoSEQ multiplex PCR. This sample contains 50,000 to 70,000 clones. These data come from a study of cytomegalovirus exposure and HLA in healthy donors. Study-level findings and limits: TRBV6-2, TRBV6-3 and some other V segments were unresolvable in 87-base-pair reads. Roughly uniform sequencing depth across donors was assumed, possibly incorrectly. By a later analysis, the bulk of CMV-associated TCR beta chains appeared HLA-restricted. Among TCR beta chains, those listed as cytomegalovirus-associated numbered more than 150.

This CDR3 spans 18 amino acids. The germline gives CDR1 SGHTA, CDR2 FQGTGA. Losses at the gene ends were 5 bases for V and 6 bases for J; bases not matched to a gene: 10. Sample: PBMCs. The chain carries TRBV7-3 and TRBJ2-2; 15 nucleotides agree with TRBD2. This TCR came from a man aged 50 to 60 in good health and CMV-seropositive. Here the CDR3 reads CASSPGTSGRSYAGELFF. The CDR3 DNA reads TGTGCCAGCAGCCCCGGGACTAGCGGGAGGTCCTACGCCGGGGAGCTGTTTTTT.